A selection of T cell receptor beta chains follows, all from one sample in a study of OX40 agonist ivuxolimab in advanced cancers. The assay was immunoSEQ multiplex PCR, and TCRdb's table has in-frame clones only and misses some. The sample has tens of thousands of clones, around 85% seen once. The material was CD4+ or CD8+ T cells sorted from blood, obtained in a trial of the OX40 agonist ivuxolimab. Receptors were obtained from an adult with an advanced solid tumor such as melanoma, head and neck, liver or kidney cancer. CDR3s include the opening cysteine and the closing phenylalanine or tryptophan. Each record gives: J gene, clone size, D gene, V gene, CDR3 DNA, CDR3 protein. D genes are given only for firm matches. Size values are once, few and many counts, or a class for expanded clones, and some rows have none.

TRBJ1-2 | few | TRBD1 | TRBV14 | TGTGCCAGCAGTGACAGGGGATCCTATGGCTACACCTTC | CASSDRGSYGYTF
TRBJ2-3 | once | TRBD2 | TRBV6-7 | TGTGCCAGCAGCCGTACAACTAGCGGGGGGGCCGCGGATACGCAGTATTTT | CASSRTTSGGAADTQYF
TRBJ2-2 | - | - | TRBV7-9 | TGTGCCAGCCGTCTCCCGGTGGGCGGGACCGGGGAGCTGTTTTTT | CASRLPVGGTGELFF
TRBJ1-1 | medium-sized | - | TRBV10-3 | TGTGCCATCAGTGAGTCGGGGACGGTGAACACTGAAGCTTTCTTT | CAISESGTVNTEAFF
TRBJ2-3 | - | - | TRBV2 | TGTGCCAGCAGAGGTAACATACCCACAGATACGCAGTATTTT | CASRGNIPTDTQYF
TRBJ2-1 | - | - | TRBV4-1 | TGCGCCAGCAGCCAAGCCCCCCTAGCGACCAATGAGCAGTTCTTC | CASSQAPLATNEQFF
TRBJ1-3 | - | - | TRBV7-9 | TGTGCCAGCAGCTTTGGGTCCAACTCTGGAAACACCATATATTTT | CASSFGSNSGNTIYF
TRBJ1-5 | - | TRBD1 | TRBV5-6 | TGTGCCAGCAGCTTGTGGACAGGGGGTTTTCAGCCCCAGCATTTT | CASSLWTGGFQPQHF
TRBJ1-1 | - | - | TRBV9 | TGTGCCAGCAGCGGGACAAGGTCTAACACTGAAGCTTTCTTT | CASSGTRSNTEAFF
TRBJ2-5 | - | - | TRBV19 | TGTGCCAGTAGTATTATGGAGACCCAGTACTTC | CASSIMETQYF
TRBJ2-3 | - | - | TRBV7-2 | TGTGCCAGTCAAGCCTGGGCTCTACAAGGGACAGATACGCAGTATTTT | CASQAWALQGTDTQYF
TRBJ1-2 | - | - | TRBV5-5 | TGTGCCAGTGGGGTGTTTGAGGCGGATCACTATGGCTACACCTTC | CASGVFEADHYGYTF
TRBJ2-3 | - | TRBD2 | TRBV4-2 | TGTGCCAGCAGCCAAGGGACTAGCGGGAGTTCAGATACGCAGTATTTT | CASSQGTSGSSDTQYF
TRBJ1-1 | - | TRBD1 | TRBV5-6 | TGTGCCAGCAGCTTACAGGGGTCCCAGTCTGCGGGGTACACTGAAGCTTTCTTT | CASSLQGSQSAGYTEAFF
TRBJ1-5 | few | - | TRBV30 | TGTGCCTGGAGTGTATGGCCCAATCAGCCCCAGCATTTT | CAWSVWPNQPQHF
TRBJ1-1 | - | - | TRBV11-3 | TGTGCCAGCAGCTTAGAGAGTCGGGGGCCGAAACTTGAAGCTTTCTTT | CASSLESRGPKLEAFF
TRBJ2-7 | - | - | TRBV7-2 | TGTGCCAGCAGCCCCGGGACAAGTCCTTTTTTGGAGTACTTC | CASSPGTSPFLEYF
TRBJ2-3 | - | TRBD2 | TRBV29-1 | TGCAGCGCTGCCGGGACTAGCGGGCAGGATACGCAGTATTTT | CSAAGTSGQDTQYF
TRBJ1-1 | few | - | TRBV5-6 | TGTGCCAGCAGCTTACGGGCCCCGGGAGGGAACACTGAAGCTTTCTTT | CASSLRAPGGNTEAFF
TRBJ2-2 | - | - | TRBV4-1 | TGCGCCAGCAGCCAAGGTTATCGCTCGGCCACCGGGGAGCTGTTTTTT | CASSQGYRSATGELFF
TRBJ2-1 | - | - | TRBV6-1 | TGTGCCAGCAGTGAAGCTCGGGGCAGTTGGTACGAGCAGTTCTTC | CASSEARGSWYEQFF
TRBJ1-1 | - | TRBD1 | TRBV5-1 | TGCGCCAGCAGCCCGCGACAGGGGGGTGAAGCTTTCTTT | CASSPRQGGEAFF
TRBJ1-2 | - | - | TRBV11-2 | TGTGCCAGCAGCCCATCGGGCTATGGCTACACCTTC | CASSPSGYGYTF
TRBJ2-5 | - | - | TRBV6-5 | TGTGCCAGCAGTTACTCGACGGGCGCGGGCGGAGAGACCCAGTACTTC | CASSYSTGAGGETQYF
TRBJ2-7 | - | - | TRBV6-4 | TGTGCCAGCAGTCTATCCCGGGACTCCCAACTCTACTTC | CASSLSRDSQLYF
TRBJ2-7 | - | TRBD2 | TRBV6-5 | TGTGCCAGCAGTAAACTAGCGGGAGGCTACGAGCAGTACTTC | CASSKLAGGYEQYF
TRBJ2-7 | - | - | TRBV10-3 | TGTGCCGCCGGCAGGGACTCGAACTACGAGCAGTACTTC | CAAGRDSNYEQYF
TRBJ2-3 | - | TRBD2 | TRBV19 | TGTGCCACTAGGACTAGCGGGGGGACTGATACGCAGTATTTT | CATRTSGGTDTQYF
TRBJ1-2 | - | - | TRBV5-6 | TGTGCCAGCAGCTTGGTGGTTGGGGCACGAGGCTACACCTTC | CASSLVVGARGYTF